This TCR beta chain was captured by sequencing in a study of T-cell reconstitution after alpha-beta-depleted transplantation in children (dated by TCRdb to 2016 to 2017). Turning to the overall study: Using TCR repertoire profiling, the study followed T-cell immune reconstitution in a quantitative way in children after TCRalphabeta/CD19-depleted allogeneic hematopoietic cell transplantation.

The CDR3 has 17 amino acids, counting the end cysteine and phenylalanine. Just CDR3 DNA is preserved here, 51 bases in frame from base 1. The germline V and J ends show losses of 1 base and 6 bases respectively, and no gene match explains 7 bases of the junction. In the germline V gene (reference sequence), CDR1 corresponds to DFQATT and CDR2 to SNEGSKA. The library was generated by PCR. TCRdb shows the sequencer as Illumina HiSeq 2500. TCR libraries were prepared with molecular barcoding, using unique molecular identifiers to normalize TCRbeta repertoire quantification. TCRdb ran its own pipeline on the public reads, namely fastp trimming at Q25 and MiXCR clone calling, and kept in-frame beta chains. Duplicate CDR3 protein sequences are folded into a single record with the most common DNA and genes. In all, the sample holds 450,000 to 600,000 distinct CDR3 sequences, and 32% of those were seen once. Clones ranked in the top ten supply 2% to 3% of the sample.

As regards this clonotype: No antigen is known for it. No base-level quality is on record; no much larger clone is a single base apart.

The rearranged segments are TRBV20-1 and TRBJ2-2, with TRBD2 matching 14 junction bases. This sequence originates from a human donor who donated a stem cell graft to a child with aplastic anemia. Sequences were derived from PBMCs from the stem cell graft donor, sampled from the stem cell graft. Here is the DNA: TGCAGTGCTAGAGCCACCGGGACTAGCGGGAGAGCCGGGGAGCTGTTTTTT. This translates into CSARATGTSGRAGELFF.